This T cell receptor (beta chain) was captured by sequencing in a study of blood T cell repertoires in COVID-19. In the study overall: Samples taken during acute and convalescent COVID-19 were collected in the United States, Italy and Spain.

Residents of approximately 25 US areas, aged about 18 to 95 years, made up the participants. Which cohort a participant joined came from the clinical history participants gave. Germline loops: CDR1 MGHRA, CDR2 YSYEKL. Trimming pared 0 bases from V and 5 bases from J, leaving 13 bases between. The CDR3 runs 15 residues. Original processing methods: Amplification of reference gene primers provided the estimated nucleated cell counts. Some clones are missing from TCRdb's copy, which holds only in-frame ones; the method was immunoSEQ multiplex PCR. V and J calls and clone size are as listed in that table; D and trimming were resolved from the DNA. The data hold approximately 300,000 clones, with more than 90% observed a single time.

The TCR was taken from a woman aged 30 to 39 who had recovered from COVID-19. The specimen was PBMCs or T cells enriched from blood (not recorded which). The chain combines TRBV4-1 with TRBJ1-1; D remains unclear. CDR3 in amino acids: CASSQEERAKTEAFF. DNA of the CDR3: TGCGCCAGCAGCCAAGAGGAGCGTGCGAAAACTGAAGCTTTCTTT.